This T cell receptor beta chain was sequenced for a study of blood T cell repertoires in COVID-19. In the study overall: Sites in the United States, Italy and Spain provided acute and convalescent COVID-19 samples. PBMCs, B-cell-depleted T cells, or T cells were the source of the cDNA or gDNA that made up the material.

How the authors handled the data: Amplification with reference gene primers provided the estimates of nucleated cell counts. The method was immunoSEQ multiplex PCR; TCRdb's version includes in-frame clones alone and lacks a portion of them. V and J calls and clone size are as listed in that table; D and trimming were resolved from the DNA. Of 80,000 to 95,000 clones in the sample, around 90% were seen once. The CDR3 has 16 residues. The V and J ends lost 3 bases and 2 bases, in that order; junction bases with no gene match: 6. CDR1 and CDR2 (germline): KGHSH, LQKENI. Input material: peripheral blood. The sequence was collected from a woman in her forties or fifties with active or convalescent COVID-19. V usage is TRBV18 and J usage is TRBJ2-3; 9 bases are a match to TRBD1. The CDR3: CASSPSGTGITDTQYF. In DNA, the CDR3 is TGTGCCAGCTCACCCTCCGGGACAGGGATCACAGATACGCAGTATTTT.